Shown below are 14 T cell receptor beta chains from a single sample sequenced in a study of blood T cell repertoires in COVID-19. Sequenced by immunoSEQ multiplex PCR; TCRdb stores in-frame clones only, minus some. The sample lists roughly 81,000 clones, 91% occurring once. What was sequenced was peripheral blood. These TCRs come from a woman in her forties or fifties in a cohort sampled during active COVID-19.

The chain carries TRBV9 and TRBJ1-2; 7 bases align to TRBD1. In germline, CDR1 is SGDLS, CDR2 YYNGEE. This CDR3 has 18 residues. V gave up 3 bases and J gave up 0 bases; unmatched junction bases: 14. The CDR3, as DNA: TGTGCCAGCAGCGGTGACCGGGACAGAAGTAAGGCTAACTATGGCTACACCTTC. Translating gives CASSGDRDRSKANYGYTF.

This clone was detected once. The chain links TRBV4-2 to TRBJ1-1, with D possibly matching TRBD1 (6 bases). The V and J ends lost 0 bases and 4 bases respectively, with 12 bases between them. This CDR3 spans 15 amino acids. Germline-derived CDR1 and CDR2 are LGHNA and YNFKEQ. The CDR3 sequence is CASSQDPRGGTEAFF. CDR3 sequence (DNA): TGTGCCAGCAGCCAAGATCCCAGGGGCGGCACTGAAGCTTTCTTT.

The V and J genes are TRBV10-3 and TRBJ1-6; D remains ambiguous. Germline V CDR1 and CDR2: ENHRY, SYGVKD. Trimming shortened V by 0 bases and J by 4 bases, and 13 bases separated the two germline ends. The CDR3 is 17 residues long. The CDR3 loop reads CAISESKQPNYNSPLHF. The DNA for the CDR3 is TGTGCCATCAGTGAGTCGAAACAGCCCAATTATAATTCACCCCTCCACTTT.

The J gene is TRBJ2-2, the V gene TRBV24-1; D is perhaps TRBD1 (5 bases). Germline lookup yields CDR1 KGHDR and CDR2 SFDVKD. Trimming shortened V by 7 bases and J by 2 bases, and 13 bases separated the two germline ends. The CDR3 is made up of 15 amino acids. The chain's CDR3 is CATSDSASNTGELFF. CDR3 bases: TGTGCCACCAGCGACAGTGCCAGCAACACCGGGGAGCTGTTTTTT.

V gene TRBV6-5 combines with J gene TRBJ1-1, with TRBD1 as a possible D gene (6 bases). The CDR3 extends over 12 amino acids. Trimming took off 0 bases at V and 9 bases at J, with 8 bases between the two ends. Germline CDR1 reads MNHEY; CDR2 reads SVGAGI. The CDR3 DNA reads as TGTGCCAGCAGTTACTCGACAGGAAAAGCTTTCTTT. Translating gives CASSYSTGKAFF.

The chain joins TRBV6-7 to TRBJ1-4; 7 nucleotides match TRBD1. TRBV6-7 is noted as an ORF with a role that remains uncertain. The V and J ends lost 6 bases and 7 bases, in that order; junction bases with no gene match: 17. The CDR3 has 17 amino acids. The CDR3 is CASSQRGRGHVGEKLFF. The CDR3 DNA is TGTGCCAGCAGCCAAAGGGGGCGCGGCCATGTTGGTGAAAAACTGTTTTTT.

In its sample, this clone was seen once. The chain uses TRBV5-1 and TRBJ2-2; no clear D gene. Trimming pared 2 bases from V and 6 bases from J, leaving 8 bases between. Germline lookup yields CDR1 SGHRS and CDR2 YFSETQ. The CDR3 spans 13 residues. The CDR3 DNA sequence: TGCGCCAGCAGCTTCGCGATTGCCGGGGAGCTGTTTTTT. Its protein is CASSFAIAGELFF.

The chain combines TRBV6-5 with TRBJ2-7; no definite D call. The CDR3 extends over 14 amino acids. V was shortened by 6 bases and J by 1 base, with 13 bases between the two germline ends. Looked up from germline, CDR1 is MNHEY and CDR2 is SVGAGI. DNA of the CDR3: TGTGCCAGCAGCTTCCCTTGGAGATCCTACGAGCAGTACTTC. Amino acid sequence: CASSFPWRSYEQYF.

The chain links TRBV5-4 to TRBJ2-2; maybe TRBD1 (6 bases). This CDR3 is 15 amino acids long. V gave up 0 bases and J gave up 5 bases, with 11 bases separating them. The germline CDR1 and CDR2 sequences are SGHNT and YYREEE (reference sequence). The CDR3 DNA is TGTGCCAGCAGCTTGGGAGGGGGAGTGACCGGGGAGCTGTTTTTT. Its translation is CASSLGGGVTGELFF.

This chain connects TRBV5-1 to TRBJ2-7; TRBD1 matches 9 bases. The CDR3 contains 15 residues. Germline CDR1 is SGHRS and CDR2 is YFSETQ. After removal of 5 bases from V and 2 bases from J, the junction contained 8 bases not matched to a gene. The CDR3 DNA reads TGCGCCAGCAGGCACCCGGGACAGGGAACCTACGAGCAGTACTTC. This sequence encodes CASRHPGQGTYEQYF.

This clone showed up just once. J is TRBJ1-2 and V is TRBV30; TRBD1 aligns across 7 bases. V lost 4 bases to trimming and J lost 7 bases; unmatched junction nucleotides: 12. The germline V gene has CDR1 GTSNPN and CDR2 SVGIG (reference sequence). This CDR3 has 14 amino acids. For the CDR3, the DNA is TGTGCCTGGACCCACGGGGACAGAGCGGGTGGCTACACCTTC. It codes for CAWTHGDRAGGYTF.

The chain employs TRBV5-6 and TRBJ1-1, with D perhaps matching TRBD1 (5 bases). The V gene lost 1 base and the J gene lost 4 bases, with 11 bases spanning the gap. Germline assignment: CDR1 SGHDT and CDR2 YYEEEE. The CDR3 totals 14 residues. In nucleotides, the CDR3 is TGTGCCAGCAGCTTGAGGCAGGGCCCCACTGAAGCTTTCTTT. Protein product: CASSLRQGPTEAFF.

The rearrangement links TRBV6-6 to TRBJ1-1, with D maybe TRBD1 (6 bases). This CDR3 is 11 amino acids long. The germline V and J ends were trimmed by 8 bases and 4 bases, with 8 bases remaining between them. Germline V CDR1 and CDR2: MNHNY, SVGAGI (reference sequence). CDR3 sequence reads: CASPRGTEAFF. The CDR3 nucleotides are TGTGCCAGCCCCAGGGGCACTGAAGCTTTCTTT.

The rearrangement joins TRBV14 to TRBJ1-1; D is uncertain. The CDR3 length is 16 residues. The V gene's germline CDR1 is SGHDN and CDR2 FVKESK. Trimming pared 1 base from V and 2 bases from J, leaving 14 bases between. CDR3 DNA: TGTGCCAGCAGCCAAGGAGTTGTGGCGGGAAACACTGAAGCTTTCTTT. As protein: CASSQGVVAGNTEAFF.